The T cell receptor (beta chain) described here comes from a study of CD8+CD57+ T cells in acquired aplastic anemia. The study, taken as a whole, reports: Patients did not significantly differ from controls in CD8+ Simpson's diversity. Patients and controls shared some 30 CD8+ CDR3 sequences, highly expressed in patients.

Profiling of TCR beta VDJ combinations and CDR3 sequences used genomic DNA as template. A single record per CDR3 protein comes from TCRdb applying MiXCR to the reads. The sample lists some 410,000 distinct CDR3 sequences, 55% to 75% occurring once. The germline CDR1 and CDR2 sequences are SEHNR and FQNEAQ (reference sequence). CDR3 length equals 14 residues. The ends were cut back, 4 bases at V and 2 bases at J, with 8 bases in the middle. Comments on this clonotype: Its antigen is as yet unknown. A much larger clone is a single base away; this may be a read error.

Sequenced sample: sorted CD4+, CD8+, or CD8+CD57+ T cells (not recorded which) from PBMCs. J is TRBJ2-2 and V is TRBV7-9; D perhaps matches TRBD1 (5 bases). The receptor comes from a human donor in good health, serving as a control. The CDR3, as DNA: TGTGCCAGCAGCTACGACAGCAACACCGGGGAGCTGTTTTTT. Amino acids: CASSYDSNTGELFF.